Listed here are 10 T cell receptor beta chains from one sample, sequenced in a study of human T cells and chemical hapten exposure. Unfractionated whole blood was the source of the extracted total RNA. One entry per CDR3 protein, called by TCRdb with MiXCR from the 5' RACE reads. Of 150,000 or so distinct CDR3 sequences listed, 3.5% to 5% are singletons. The receptors were sampled from a female donor in good health.

This clonotype was observed at least ten times. The V and J genes are TRBV2 and TRBJ2-7, with a tentative D call TRBD1 (5 bases). This CDR3 comprises 14 residues. CDR1 and CDR2 (germline): SNHLY, FYNNEI. With 3 bases removed from V and 3 bases from J, the gap between germline ends came to 12 bases. CDR3 in DNA: TGTGCCAGCAGTGAGGACACGGCTTACTACGAGCAGTACTTC. Its translation: CASSEDTAYYEQYF.

This clonotype was picked up many times. The chain is built from TRBV20-1 and TRBJ1-1; a possible D gene is TRBD1 (6 bases). The CDR3 loop spans 18 amino acids. Germline values: CDR1 DFQATT, CDR2 SNEGSKA (reference sequence). V lost 0 bases and J 0 bases, leaving 20 bases between the germline ends. This chain's CDR3 is CSARDLRGGRSMNTEAFF. As DNA, the CDR3 is TGCAGTGCTAGAGATCTCAGGGGCGGAAGATCTATGAACACTGAAGCTTTCTTT.

In this sample, this clonotype turned up many times. The rearrangement uses TRBV29-1 and TRBJ2-7, with a weak D call TRBD1 (6 bases). The V end was cut by 7 bases, the J end by 7 bases, with 17 bases between. Per the germline V gene, CDR1 is SQVTM and CDR2 is ANQGSEA. The CDR3 spans 12 residues. CDR3 sequence (DNA): TGCAGCGCGGAACTAGGGGGTCGGGAGCAGTACTTC. Its translation: CSAELGGREQYF.

This clonotype has more than one count but fewer than ten. The chain recombines TRBV10-3 with TRBJ1-2; no clear D. V was clipped by 8 bases and J by 3 bases, with 1 base between them. Germline V gives CDR1 ENHRY, CDR2 SYGVKD. CDR3 size: 9 residues. The CDR3 region has the DNA TGTGCCATCCACTATGGCTACACCTTC. Translating it yields CAIHYGYTF.

This clonotype has a count of ten or more. V is TRBV5-1 and J is TRBJ1-2; 7 bases are shared with TRBD1. Germline V gene data show CDR1 as SGHRS and CDR2 as YFSETQ. With V trimmed by 3 bases and J by 4 bases, 3 bases remained unmatched. The CDR3 consists of 13 residues. The CDR3 DNA follows: TGCGCCAGCAGCTCTGGGACAGCCTATGGCTACACCTTC. It encodes CASSSGTAYGYTF.

At least ten counts were recorded for this clonotype. V is TRBV6-1 and J is TRBJ1-1, with D unclear. CDR3 length: 12 amino acids. Germline V CDR1 and CDR2: MNHNS, SASEGT. V was shortened by 8 bases and J by 6 bases, with 13 bases between the two germline ends. CDR3: CASAVREAEAFF. CDR3 DNA sequence: TGTGCCAGCGCGGTACGAGAGGCTGAAGCTTTCTTT.

The rearrangement links TRBV5-1 to TRBJ2-7; tentatively, D is TRBD2 (5 bases). The CDR3 runs to 14 residues. CDR1 is SGHRS, CDR2 YFSETQ, per germline. V shed 1 base and J shed 7 bases, with 15 bases lying between them. The CDR3 DNA reads as TGCGCCAGCAGCTTGCGGGGTAACCCCTTGGAGCAGTACTTC. This gives the protein CASSLRGNPLEQYF.

The rearrangement uses TRBV2 and TRBJ1-1; D not resolved. The CDR3 has 13 residues. Germline lookup yields CDR1 SNHLY and CDR2 FYNNEI. V gave up 4 bases and J gave up 1 base, with 7 bases separating them. This CDR3 is CASSVLGNTEAFF. In nucleotides, the CDR3 is TGTGCCAGCAGTGTACTAGGGAACACTGAAGCTTTCTTT.

At least ten counts were recorded for this clonotype. The gene calls are TRBV30 and TRBJ2-7, with a weak D call TRBD1 (5 bases). The CDR3 length is 14 residues. Trimming pared 2 bases from V and 2 bases from J, leaving 13 bases between. CDR1 and CDR2 (germline): GTSNPN, SVGIG (reference sequence). CDR3 in amino acids: CAWSKLVQAYEQYF. The CDR3 nucleotides are TGTGCCTGGAGTAAATTGGTACAGGCCTACGAGCAGTACTTC.

Many counts were recorded for this clonotype. The chain has TRBV5-1 and TRBJ2-3; D is unclear. Per the germline V gene, CDR1 is SGHRS and CDR2 is YFSETQ. This CDR3 is 14 amino acids long. Trimming stripped 4 bases from V and 0 bases from J, with 9 bases between. The CDR3 sequence: CASSPEKSTDTQYF. CDR3 in DNA: TGCGCCAGCAGCCCCGAGAAGAGCACAGATACGCAGTATTTT.